This is a list of T cell receptor beta chains from one sample in a study of T cell responses to AZD1222 COVID-19 vaccine. TCRdb keeps only in-frame clones here, not all; method: immunoSEQ multiplex PCR. The sample carries about 97,000 clones, roughly 84% recorded once. The sample consisted of peripheral blood, taken on day 0 of AZD1222 vaccination. Every receptor here comes from an adult in good health. Both conserved end residues are part of each CDR3. Fields, in order: D gene, V gene, J gene, clone size, CDR3 DNA, CDR3 protein. D genes are given only for firm matches. The size entry is marked missing in some rows and otherwise reads once, few, many or a size class.

D: -; V: TRBV28; J: TRBJ1-2; size: -; DNA: TGTGCCACCGAGCGCTATGGCTACACCTTC; CDR3: CATERYGYTF
D: -; V: TRBV6-5; J: TRBJ2-7; size: -; DNA: TGTGCCAGCAGAAACTACGAGCAGTACTTC; CDR3: CASRNYEQYF
D: -; V: TRBV6-6; J: TRBJ2-7; size: -; DNA: TGTGCCAGCAGTACGACAGGCTACGAGCAGTACTTC; CDR3: CASSTTGYEQYF
D: -; V: TRBV5-1; J: TRBJ2-1; size: -; DNA: TGCGCCAGCAGCTTGGGGTTTAGGGGCTTGGATGAGCAGTTCTTC; CDR3: CASSLGFRGLDEQFF
D: -; V: TRBV27; J: TRBJ1-1; size: -; DNA: TGTGCCAGCAGTTCAGATCTCATGAACACTGAAGCTTTCTTT; CDR3: CASSSDLMNTEAFF
D: -; V: TRBV7-9; J: TRBJ1-5; size: many; DNA: TGTGCCAGCAGCCTGGGGGGGTATAGCAATCAGCCCCAGCATTTT; CDR3: CASSLGGYSNQPQHF
D: TRBD1; V: TRBV10-3; J: TRBJ2-7; size: few; DNA: TGTGCCATCAATACAGGGGTCGAGTACGAGCAGTACTTC; CDR3: CAINTGVEYEQYF
D: -; V: TRBV3-1/TRBV3-2; J: TRBJ1-6; size: -; DNA: TGTGCCAGCTCCGGACAGAATAATTCACCCCTCCACTTT; CDR3: CASSGQNNSPLHF
D: TRBD1; V: TRBV7-9; J: TRBJ2-3; size: -; DNA: TGTGCCAGCAGCGCAGGGACAGGGGAGGATACGCAGTATTTT; CDR3: CASSAGTGEDTQYF
D: TRBD2; V: TRBV28; J: TRBJ2-1; size: -; DNA: TGTGCCAGCAGCCGCGCGGGGGGCAGCTCCTACAATGAGCAGTTCTTC; CDR3: CASSRAGGSSYNEQFF
D: -; V: TRBV9; J: TRBJ2-2; size: -; DNA: TGTGCCAGCAGCGTTGGCCTTACAAGGGACACCGGGGAGCTGTTTTTT; CDR3: CASSVGLTRDTGELFF
D: -; V: TRBV5-8; J: TRBJ1-4; size: -; DNA: TGTGCCAGCAGCTTAAGGCAGGGGAGCGAAAAACTGTTTTTT; CDR3: CASSLRQGSEKLFF
D: -; V: TRBV10-3; J: TRBJ1-1; size: -; DNA: TGTGCCATCAGTGACCAAGTGAACACTGAAGCTTTCTTT; CDR3: CAISDQVNTEAFF
D: TRBD1; V: TRBV5-4; J: TRBJ1-2; size: -; DNA: TGTGCCAGCAGCTCCGACAGGGGAGACTATGGCTACACCTTC; CDR3: CASSSDRGDYGYTF
D: -; V: TRBV20-1; J: TRBJ1-6; size: -; DNA: TGCAGTGCTAGTGTGCAGGGGACTCTACCCCTCCACTTT; CDR3: CSASVQGTLPLHF
D: TRBD1; V: TRBV13; J: TRBJ1-1; size: -; DNA: TGTGCCAGCAGCTTAGTCGGCGGACAGGGGGGCACTGAAGCTTTCTTT; CDR3: CASSLVGGQGGTEAFF
D: -; V: TRBV3-1/TRBV3-2; J: TRBJ1-6; size: -; DNA: TGTGCCAGCAGTAAACAGGTGCAGGGAACCTCACCCCTCCACTTT; CDR3: CASSKQVQGTSPLHF
D: -; V: TRBV24-1; J: TRBJ1-5; size: once; DNA: TGTGCCACCAGTGATTTCTCGGGGAGCAATCAGCCCCAGCATTTT; CDR3: CATSDFSGSNQPQHF
D: -; V: TRBV18; J: TRBJ2-7; size: -; DNA: TGTGCCAGCTCACCAGGGTCCGAGCAGTACTTC; CDR3: CASSPGSEQYF
D: -; V: TRBV18; J: TRBJ2-6; size: -; DNA: TGTGCCAGCTCACAATCGGGCGCCCGCTCTGGGGCCAACGTCCTGACTTTC; CDR3: CASSQSGARSGANVLTF
D: -; V: TRBV9; J: TRBJ2-7; size: -; DNA: TGTGCCAGCAGCCAAATGGGGACACCGGTGAAGCAGTACTTC; CDR3: CASSQMGTPVKQYF
D: TRBD2; V: TRBV4-2; J: TRBJ2-3; size: few; DNA: TGTGCCAGCAGCCCTCTAGCGGGGATGGGAACAGATACGCAGTATTTT; CDR3: CASSPLAGMGTDTQYF
D: -; V: TRBV28; J: TRBJ1-6; size: few; DNA: TGTGCCAGCAGTTTCTTCGAAAGGGGACTTTATAATTCACCCCTCCACTTT; CDR3: CASSFFERGLYNSPLHF
D: -; V: TRBV7-9; J: TRBJ1-1; size: -; DNA: TGTGCCAGCAGCTTAATGGTGAACACTGAAGCTTTCTTT; CDR3: CASSLMVNTEAFF
D: -; V: TRBV7-9; J: TRBJ2-2; size: -; DNA: TGTGCCAGCAGCTCAACAGGACCCGGGGAGCTGTTTTTT; CDR3: CASSSTGPGELFF
D: -; V: TRBV28; J: TRBJ1-1; size: -; DNA: TGTGCCAGCAGTTTGAGGGAATTTGAAGCTTTCTTT; CDR3: CASSLREFEAFF
D: TRBD1; V: TRBV5-1; J: TRBJ2-1; size: few; DNA: TGCGCCAGCAGCTCTGGACAGGGGAGGGCCAATGAGCAGTTCTTC; CDR3: CASSSGQGRANEQFF
D: TRBD1; V: TRBV7-9; J: TRBJ2-7; size: -; DNA: TGTGCCAGCAGCTCCGCGACAGGGAGCCACGAGCAGTACTTC; CDR3: CASSSATGSHEQYF
D: -; V: TRBV14; J: TRBJ1-2; size: -; DNA: TGTGCCAGCAGCCGAGGTGCCGGCCTCGGGCCCTATGGCTACACCTTC; CDR3: CASSRGAGLGPYGYTF
D: -; V: TRBV6-6; J: TRBJ2-7; size: -; DNA: TGTGCCAGCAGTTCTCTATTCGAGCAGTACTTC; CDR3: CASSSLFEQYF
D: -; V: TRBV25-1; J: TRBJ1-2; size: -; DNA: TGTGCCAGCGCCAGGTCGGGTCGGTATGGCTACACCTTC; CDR3: CASARSGRYGYTF
D: TRBD1; V: TRBV13; J: TRBJ1-4; size: -; DNA: TGTGCCAGCAGCTCAATCGCCGGGACAGGGGGCCAGAATGAAAAACTGTTTTTT; CDR3: CASSSIAGTGGQNEKLFF
D: -; V: TRBV10-3; J: TRBJ2-1; size: -; DNA: TGTGCCATCTGCGACTCCGAGGACTCTGAGCAGTTCTTC; CDR3: CAICDSEDSEQFF
D: TRBD1; V: TRBV28; J: TRBJ1-2; size: -; DNA: TGTGCCAGCAGTTTACCCCTCGGGACAGGTTCCTCTAACTATGGCTACACCTTC; CDR3: CASSLPLGTGSSNYGYTF
D: -; V: TRBV5-5; J: TRBJ2-3; size: -; DNA: TGTGCCAGCAGCGCTATGGTCTACAGCACAGATACGCAGTATTTT; CDR3: CASSAMVYSTDTQYF
D: -; V: TRBV3-1/TRBV3-2; J: TRBJ1-2; size: -; DNA: TGTGCCAGCAGCCAAGGGGGAGGGAGTGGCTACACCTTC; CDR3: CASSQGGGSGYTF
D: TRBD1; V: TRBV4-3; J: TRBJ1-4; size: -; DNA: TGCGCCAGCAGCCGGACAGGGCTATCCCCTGAAAAACTGTTTTTT; CDR3: CASSRTGLSPEKLFF
D: TRBD1; V: TRBV19; J: TRBJ1-4; size: -; DNA: TGTGCCAGTAGTCCCTCGGACAGGAATGAAAAACTGTTTTTT; CDR3: CASSPSDRNEKLFF
D: -; V: TRBV21-1; J: TRBJ2-5; size: -; DNA: TGTGCCAGCAGCAAGACAGGGGTAGAGACCCAGTACTTC; CDR3: CASSKTGVETQYF
D: TRBD2; V: TRBV19; J: TRBJ2-1; size: -; DNA: TGTGCCAGTGCTCCCCTCGGGCTAGCGGGGGGCCGGGATGAGCAGTTCTTC; CDR3: CASAPLGLAGGRDEQFF
D: TRBD1; V: TRBV5-5; J: TRBJ1-1; size: -; DNA: TGTGCCAGCAGCTTGGAAGGGACAGGGGGCACTGAAGCTTTCTTT; CDR3: CASSLEGTGGTEAFF
D: -; V: TRBV19; J: TRBJ2-7; size: -; DNA: TGTGCCAGTAGTACGCAGGGGAAACCCTACGAGCAGTACTTC; CDR3: CASSTQGKPYEQYF
D: TRBD1; V: TRBV19; J: TRBJ2-2; size: -; DNA: TGTGCCAGTAGTTCCCGGGACAGTCCGAACACCGGGGAGCTGTTTTTT; CDR3: CASSSRDSPNTGELFF